The sequence of this T cell receptor (beta chain) was determined in a study of blood T cell repertoires in COVID-19. Turning to the study itself: Acute and convalescent COVID-19 specimens originated in the United States, Italy and Spain. The cDNA or gDNA used as material had been derived from T cells, B-cell-depleted T cells, or PBMCs.

TCRdb's table, derived via immunoSEQ multiplex PCR, lists solely in-frame clones and lacks some. The sample has 30,000 to 40,000 clones, more than 85% seen once. J gave up 4 bases and V 6 bases, and 5 bases lay outside the gene matches. There are 14 residues in the CDR3. CDR1 is MNHEY and CDR2 is SVGEGT in the germline V gene. Sequencing was performed on peripheral blood. This sequence originates from a human donor in a cohort sampled during active COVID-19. The chain has TRBV6-2 or TRBV6-3 and TRBJ1-2, with TRBD1 matching over 10 bases. The CDR3, as DNA: TGTGCCAGCAGCCAGACAGGGGGCGGCTATGGCTACACCTTC. Translating gives CASSQTGGGYGYTF.